Listed below are T cell receptor beta chains from one sample, sequenced in a study of cytomegalovirus exposure and HLA in healthy donors. Sequencing was performed with immunoSEQ multiplex PCR; in TCRdb, only in-frame clones are kept and a portion is missing. Among about 120,000 clones listed, about 80% were seen once. Source material: PBMCs. All receptors come from a woman in her 40s in good health and CMV-seropositive. Both conserved end residues are part of each CDR3. D genes are given only for firm matches. The size of a clone is reported for some rows only, either as once, few or many, or as a class for expanded clones.

D gene	clone size	V gene	J gene	CDR3 DNA	CDR3 protein
.	.	TRBV5-6	TRBJ1-2	TGTGCCAGCAGCTTCGCAGGGGCGGGCTATGGCTACACCTTC	CASSFAGAGYGYTF
.	few	TRBV25-1	TRBJ1-2	TGTGCCAGCAGTGAGGGCAGGGGCGATGGCTACACCTTC	CASSEGRGDGYTF
TRBD1	.	TRBV19	TRBJ2-1	TGTGCCAGTAGTGCCCCCGGGACAGGGCGCTACAATGAGCAGTTCTTC	CASSAPGTGRYNEQFF
TRBD1	.	TRBV29-1	TRBJ2-7	TGCAGCGTCGCGATAAGGACAGGGATTAGCTACGAGCAGTACTTC	CSVAIRTGISYEQYF
.	.	TRBV28	TRBJ1-2	TGTGCCAGCAGTCCGGGAGCTAACTATGGCTACACCTTC	CASSPGANYGYTF
.	few	TRBV6-5	TRBJ2-7	TGTGCCAGCAGCCCAGGGTATGGCGAGCAGTACTTC	CASSPGYGEQYF
TRBD2	.	TRBV9	TRBJ2-1	TGTGCCAGCACCCTAGCTGGGACTAGCGGTCACAATGAGCAGTTCTTC	CASTLAGTSGHNEQFF
TRBD2	.	TRBV7-2	TRBJ2-7	TGTGCCAGCAGCTTGACTAGCGGAGGCGAGCAGTACTTC	CASSLTSGGEQYF
.	.	TRBV6-1	TRBJ1-1	TGTGCCAGCAGTGAAACCCGACTCCCTTTGAACACTGAAGCTTTCTTT	CASSETRLPLNTEAFF
TRBD2	.	TRBV5-5	TRBJ2-1	TGTGCCAGCATCTTGGCCGAAATAGCGGGGGACAATGAGCAGTTCTTC	CASILAEIAGDNEQFF
.	.	TRBV25-1	TRBJ1-4	TGTGCCAGCAGTCCCAACTCCCCCCGGGAAAAACTGTTTTTT	CASSPNSPREKLFF
.	.	TRBV6-5	TRBJ1-1	TGTGCCAGCAGTTACCGGTCGGAGAGGACTGAAGCTTTCTTT	CASSYRSERTEAFF
.	.	TRBV19	TRBJ1-5	TGTGCCAGTAGTATGGAGGGGCGAGCGACTCAGCCCCAGCATTTT	CASSMEGRATQPQHF
.	.	TRBV10-3	TRBJ2-2	TGTGCCATCCGCGCCACAGGTGGTACGGGGGAGCTGTTTTTT	CAIRATGGTGELFF
TRBD1	.	TRBV5-6	TRBJ1-2	TGTGCCAGCAGGTCGGGACAGTATGGCTACACCTTC	CASRSGQYGYTF
TRBD2	.	TRBV15	TRBJ2-4	TGTGCCACCAGCACCAGCGGGGGGGCGTTAAACATTCAGTACTTC	CATSTSGGALNIQYF
TRBD1	.	TRBV2	TRBJ1-2	TGTGCCAGCATAGAAGACAGGGGGCAGGGGGGCTACACCTTC	CASIEDRGQGGYTF
.	.	TRBV6-1	TRBJ1-1	TGTGCCAGCAGTGACAGGGAAAACACTGAAGCTTTCTTT	CASSDRENTEAFF
.	.	TRBV7-6	TRBJ1-6	TGTGCCAGCAGCTTAGCTAACAGCTATAATTCACCCCTCCACTTT	CASSLANSYNSPLHF
TRBD1	.	TRBV11-1	TRBJ2-2	TGTGCCAGCAGCGTTGGACAGGCCTTCGAACGGGACACCGGGGAGCTGTTTTTT	CASSVGQAFERDTGELFF
.	.	TRBV5-1	TRBJ2-5	TGCGCCAGCAGCTTGAGGCTAGAAGAGACCCAGTACTTC	CASSLRLEETQYF
.	.	TRBV5-1	TRBJ2-5	TGCGCCAGCAGCTTGGCTGGACAGCGGGAGACCCAGTACTTC	CASSLAGQRETQYF
TRBD1	.	TRBV2	TRBJ2-5	TGTGCCAGCACAGGACAGGCTTTACAAGAGACCCAGTACTTC	CASTGQALQETQYF
.	.	TRBV7-9	TRBJ1-1	TGTGCCAGCAGCTTAGATACAGGGAACACTGAAGCTTTCTTT	CASSLDTGNTEAFF
TRBD1	.	TRBV11-2	TRBJ1-2	TGTGCCAGCAGCTTACAGGACAGGCCGTATGGCTACACCTTC	CASSLQDRPYGYTF
.	few	TRBV6-6	TRBJ1-6	TGTGCCAGCAGTTATACAAGGGGATATAATTCACCCCTCCACTTT	CASSYTRGYNSPLHF
.	.	TRBV7-2	TRBJ1-2	TGTGCCAGCAGCTTAATCCCCCGACAGTTAGACGGCTACACCTTC	CASSLIPRQLDGYTF
TRBD2	.	TRBV9	TRBJ2-5	TGTGCCAGCAGCGTAGGGCTAGCGGGGTGGGAGACCCAGTACTTC	CASSVGLAGWETQYF
TRBD2	few	TRBV4-1	TRBJ2-3	TGCGCCAGCAGCCGACCGGGACTAGCGGGGGGGCAGGTGGTGGATACGCAGTATTTT	CASSRPGLAGGQVVDTQYF
.	once	TRBV25-1	TRBJ2-1	TGTGCCAGCAGTGCCGCCTACTTGAGCTCCTACAATGAGCAGTTCTTC	CASSAAYLSSYNEQFF
.	.	TRBV5-1	TRBJ2-3	TGCGCCAGCATGCAGAGCACAGATACGCAGTATTTT	CASMQSTDTQYF
.	once	TRBV5-5	TRBJ2-7	TGTGCCAGCAGCTTGGCCCCCACTGACACAGCCTACGAGCAGTACTTC	CASSLAPTDTAYEQYF
.	.	TRBV2	TRBJ2-1	TGTGCCAGCAGTGAACAGTCCCATGAGCAGTTCTTC	CASSEQSHEQFF
.	.	TRBV27	TRBJ1-5	TGTGCCAGCAGTTTATCCCGACAGCCTAATCAGCCCCAGCATTTT	CASSLSRQPNQPQHF
.	.	TRBV5-4	TRBJ1-1	TGTGCCAGCAGCACGGACAGACCGAACACTGAAGCTTTCTTT	CASSTDRPNTEAFF
TRBD1	.	TRBV7-9	TRBJ2-5	TGTGCCAGCAGCCCCCACAGGGGTATAGAAGAGACCCAGTACTTC	CASSPHRGIEETQYF
TRBD1	.	TRBV6-1	TRBJ2-5	TGTGCCAGCAGTGCACCCGGGACAGGCGCCTCTAAGTGGTACTTC	CASSAPGTGASKWYF
.	once	TRBV6-5	TRBJ1-1	TGTGCCAGCAGTTACTCACGGCGGATAAACACTGAAGCTTTCTTT	CASSYSRRINTEAFF
.	.	TRBV12-2	TRBJ1-5	TGTGCAAGTCGCCCTGACAGGGGGCGTCAGCCCCAGCATTTT	CASRPDRGRQPQHF
TRBD2	.	TRBV11-2	TRBJ2-1	TGTGCCAGCGGATGGACTAGCGGGGGGAATGAGCAGTTCTTC	CASGWTSGGNEQFF
.	.	TRBV30	TRBJ1-3	TGTGCCTGGGTGAGACAGAGCTCTGGAAACACCATATATTTT	CAWVRQSSGNTIYF
TRBD2	.	TRBV7-9	TRBJ2-6	TGTGCCAGCAGCCGATCGTCACGGGAGGTCCGCTCTGGGGCCAACGTCCTGACTTTC	CASSRSSREVRSGANVLTF
.	.	TRBV5-1	TRBJ1-5	TGCGCCAGCAGCGCGACAGGATTGTTCGGTCAGCCCCAGCATTTT	CASSATGLFGQPQHF
TRBD2	.	TRBV5-4	TRBJ2-7	TGTGCCAGCAGCTTGGTGGGGGAGCGGGGGTCAGAGCAGTACTTC	CASSLVGERGSEQYF
.	.	TRBV2	TRBJ2-6	TGTGCCAGCAGGGCGGGTTTTGGGGCCAACGTCCTGACTTTC	CASRAGFGANVLTF
TRBD1	.	TRBV5-1	TRBJ2-7	TGCGCCAGCAGCTTTGGGACAGGGGGCGACGAGCAGTACTTC	CASSFGTGGDEQYF
.	.	TRBV20-1	TRBJ1-2	TGCAGTGCTAGCGGTGGCTATGGCTACACCTTC	CSASGGYGYTF
TRBD1	few	TRBV6-5	TRBJ1-2	TGTGCCAGCAGCAAAACCGGGACAGGGTACGGCTACACCTTC	CASSKTGTGYGYTF
.	few	TRBV6-1	TRBJ2-6	TGTGCCAGCAGTGCTAGTGATTCTGGGGCCAACGTCCTGACTTTC	CASSASDSGANVLTF